Shown below are 14 T cell receptor beta chains from a single sample sequenced in a study of cytomegalovirus exposure and HLA in healthy donors. A multiplex PCR was run with 60 Vbeta primers and 13 Jbeta primers. Measured with immunoSEQ multiplex PCR; TCRdb has only the in-frame clones, and not every one. The table lists around 130,000 clones, 50% to 80% of them singletons, with approximately 8.5% in the top ten. Sequenced input: PBMCs. The receptors were gathered from a woman aged 40-49 years in good health and CMV-seropositive.

The chain couples TRBV7-6 to TRBJ2-3; TRBD2 aligns across 8 bases. Germline CDR1 is SGHVS and CDR2 is FNYEAQ. V shed 8 bases, J shed 6 bases, and the junction held 7 bases outside the gene matches. The CDR3 length is 13 residues. The CDR3 loop reads CASGRGDADTQYF. The CDR3 coding sequence is TGTGCCAGCGGGCGGGGGGATGCGGATACGCAGTATTTT. Combining the CDR3 with reference TRBV7-6 and TRBJ2-3 gives the whole variable domain GAGVSQSPRYKVTKRGQDVALRCDPISGHVSLYWYRQALGQGPEFLTYFNYEAQQDKSGLPNDRFSAERPEGSISTLTIQRTEQRDSAMYRCASGRGDADTQYFGPGTRLTVL.

The chain employs TRBV5-1 and TRBJ1-2; 7 bases are a match to TRBD1. Germline CDR1 is SGHRS and CDR2 is YFSETQ. The CDR3 has 13 residues. The ends lost 4 bases at V and 8 bases at J; junction bases unmatched: 8. DNA of the CDR3: TGCGCCAGCAGCGCAAGGGACAGAGGCGGCTACACCTTC. This sequence encodes CASSARDRGGYTF.

This clone was recorded a few times. V and J are TRBV5-1 and TRBJ2-1, with 7 bases fitting TRBD2. The CDR3 length is 14 residues. After removal of 5 bases from V and 5 bases from J, the junction contained 7 bases not matched to a gene. CDR1 and CDR2 from the germline V gene are SGHRS and YFSETQ. The CDR3 here is CASRVSSGNNEQFF. The CDR3, as DNA: TGCGCCAGCAGAGTGTCTAGCGGAAACAATGAGCAGTTCTTC.

This clone is termed medium-sized. The V gene is TRBV19, the J gene TRBJ1-1; TRBD1 matches 8 bases. V trimming: 6 bases; J trimming: 8 bases; junction bases outside the gene matches: 11. CDR1 LNHDA and CDR2 SQIVND come from the germline V gene (reference sequence). The CDR3 is 14 amino acids. CDR3 residues: CASRKDRDRLEAFF. In nucleotides, the CDR3 is TGTGCCAGTAGGAAGGACAGGGACAGACTGGAAGCTTTCTTT.

The chain is built from TRBV15 and TRBJ2-7, with D hard to call. V lost 0 bases and J 4 bases, leaving 16 bases between the germline ends. CDR1 is LNHNV and CDR2 is YYDKDF in the germline V gene (reference sequence). The CDR3 spans 16 residues. The CDR3 DNA reads as TGTGCCACCAGCAGAGATGCCCCTAGTAAGGAATACGAGCAGTACTTC. Translating it yields CATSRDAPSKEYEQYF.

This clone was seen only once. The chain recombines TRBV25-1 with TRBJ2-7; 9 bases are shared with TRBD1. The length of the CDR3 is 14 residues. V dropped 3 bases and J dropped 3; count of bases not matched to a gene: 3. The V gene's germline CDR1 is MGHDK and CDR2 SYGVNS. The CDR3 reads CASSDRGQGYEQYF. DNA for the CDR3: TGTGCCAGCAGTGATAGGGGACAGGGCTACGAGCAGTACTTC.

The chain joins TRBV7-9 to TRBJ2-7, with 7 bases identical to TRBD1. This CDR3 has 12 residues. Germline values: CDR1 SEHNR, CDR2 FQNEAQ (reference sequence). Trimming removed 7 bases from V and 3 bases from J; junction bases left unmatched: 3. The CDR3 is CASKTGSYEQYF. The CDR3 bases are TGTGCCAGCAAGACAGGGAGCTACGAGCAGTACTTC.

This chain joins TRBV11-3 and TRBJ1-2, with 8 bases lining up with TRBD1. Losses at the gene ends were 5 bases for V and 8 bases for J; bases not matched to a gene: 16. This CDR3 has 16 amino acids. Germline V gene data show CDR1 as SGHNT and CDR2 as YENEEA. In nucleotides, the CDR3 is TGTGCCAGCAGCACTTCACCGACAGGGGTTAGAAGGGGCTACACCTTC. This gives the protein CASSTSPTGVRRGYTF.

V is TRBV5-1 and J is TRBJ1-2; the match to TRBD1 covers 7 bases. V shed 1 base, J shed 7 bases, and the junction held 4 bases outside the gene matches. Looked up from germline, CDR1 is SGHRS and CDR2 is YFSETQ. The CDR3 sequence is 13 residues long. The CDR3 DNA reads as TGCGCCAGCAGCTTGTGGGCAGGGGGTGGCTACACCTTC. Translating gives CASSLWAGGGYTF.

About this clone: The same CDR3 can be traced to other DNA sequences in this sample. The chain employs TRBV2 and TRBJ2-7, with D possibly being TRBD1 (6 bases). This CDR3 spans 14 amino acids. Germline V lookup: CDR1 SNHLY, CDR2 FYNNEI. V was clipped by 6 bases and J by 0 bases, with 12 bases between them. CDR3 loop: CASSLQGSSYEQYF. CDR3 DNA sequence: TGTGCCAGCAGCCTTCAGGGGAGCTCCTACGAGCAGTACTTC.

This clone was observed a few times. The genes are TRBV2 and TRBJ1-1; D gene unclear. Per the germline V gene, CDR1 is SNHLY and CDR2 is FYNNEI. With 4 bases removed from V and 0 bases from J, the gap between germline ends came to 21 bases. This CDR3 spans 18 amino acids. The DNA for the CDR3 is TGTGCCAGCAGTGTTCAGAGAGGGTCGGGCGGGATGAACACTGAAGCTTTCTTT. Protein product: CASSVQRGSGGMNTEAFF. Full variable domain (rest looked up from reference TRBV2 and TRBJ1-1): EPEVTQTPSHQVTQMGQEVILRCVPISNHLYFYWYRQILGQKVEFLVSFYNNEISEKSEIFDDQFSVERPDGSNFTLKIRSTKLEDSAMYFCASSVQRGSGGMNTEAFFGQGTRLTVV.

The chain is built from TRBV29-1 and TRBJ1-2; TRBD1 is a possible D gene (5 bases). The CDR3 runs to 12 residues. V was trimmed by 3 bases and J by 6 bases, leaving 11 bases between them. Per the germline V gene, CDR1 is SQVTM and CDR2 is ANQGSEA. The CDR3 DNA sequence: TGCAGCGTTGAGATCAGGGTCCATGGCTACACCTTC. Its protein is CSVEIRVHGYTF.

The chain carries TRBV10-1 and TRBJ2-7; the D gene is possibly TRBD2 (5 bases). CDR3 length: 15 residues. Trimming shortened V by 2 bases and J by 3 bases, and 14 bases separated the two germline ends. The V gene's germline CDR1 is WNHNN and CDR2 SYGVQD (reference sequence). Written as DNA, the CDR3 is TGCGCCAGCAGTGAGAGTGGAAGCGGCAGCTACGAGCAGTACTTC. Translated, it gives CASSESGSGSYEQYF.

The chain couples TRBV5-4 to TRBJ2-5; no definite D call. V lost 0 bases, J lost 5 bases, and 8 bases lay in between. This CDR3 comprises 13 residues. CDR1 and CDR2 from the germline V gene are SGHNT and YYREEE (reference sequence). The CDR3 nucleotides read TGTGCCAGCAGCTTGGCTGACGGGGAGACCCAGTACTTC. Protein sequence: CASSLADGETQYF.